These T cell receptor beta chains were read from a single sample in a study of blood T cells in healthy people across ages. TCRdb re-analysed the 5' RACE reads in MiXCR, keeping a single row per CDR3 protein. The top ten hold approximately 10% of the sample, which has approximately 1.5 million distinct CDR3 sequences, 30% to 35% seen once. Source material: blood. All receptors come from a woman aged 30 to 39 in good health. Each CDR3 is given with its conserved first and last residue. D genes are given only for firm matches. Clone size is given for some rows only: seen once, a few or many times, or a class if the clone is expanded.

size: .
D: TRBD2
V: TRBV5-5
J: TRBJ2-1
CDR3: CASTPAGVGGDEQFF
DNA: TGTGCCAGCACCCCCGCGGGGGTCGGAGGAGACGAGCAGTTCTTC

size: few
D: TRBD2
V: TRBV7-9
J: TRBJ2-7
CDR3: CASSLDFLAGAQFYEQYF
DNA: TGTGCCAGCAGCTTAGATTTCCTAGCGGGAGCCCAGTTCTACGAGCAGTACTTC

size: few
D: .
V: TRBV28
J: TRBJ2-7
CDR3: CASSFVPTPYEQYF
DNA: TGTGCCAGCAGTTTCGTGCCGACACCCTACGAGCAGTACTTC

size: few
D: TRBD2
V: TRBV5-1
J: TRBJ2-3
CDR3: CASSLQGLAGTDTQYF
DNA: TGCGCCAGCAGCCTCCAGGGACTAGCGGGCACAGATACGCAGTATTTT

size: many
D: TRBD2
V: TRBV6-6
J: TRBJ2-7
CDR3: CASSLETSASYEQYF
DNA: TGTGCCAGCAGTCTCGAGACTAGCGCGTCCTACGAGCAGTACTTC

size: few
D: .
V: TRBV29-1
J: TRBJ1-4
CDR3: CSVEGAGRTNEKLFF
DNA: TGCAGCGTTGAGGGAGCTGGGAGAACTAATGAAAAACTGTTTTTT

size: .
D: .
V: TRBV15
J: TRBJ2-1
CDR3: CATSHLRGLHNEQFF
DNA: TGTGCCACCAGCCATTTGCGGGGATTACACAATGAGCAGTTCTTC

size: once
D: TRBD1
V: TRBV12-3/TRBV12-4
J: TRBJ1-4
CDR3: CASAQGGHEKLFF
DNA: TGTGCCAGCGCACAGGGGGGACATGAAAAACTGTTTTTT

size: few
D: .
V: TRBV7-9
J: TRBJ2-1
CDR3: CASIRRDNEQFF
DNA: TGTGCCAGCATCAGACGGGACAATGAGCAGTTCTTC

size: .
D: TRBD2
V: TRBV10-3
J: TRBJ2-1
CDR3: CAISVPLAGGSNEQFF
DNA: TGTGCCATCAGTGTGCCCCTAGCGGGAGGGTCTAATGAGCAGTTCTTC

size: .
D: TRBD1
V: TRBV20-1
J: TRBJ1-2
CDR3: CSATPTRTGGVGVYGYTF
DNA: TGCAGTGCTACACCTACCCGGACAGGGGGCGTAGGGGTCTATGGCTACACCTTC

size: once
D: .
V: TRBV27
J: TRBJ2-7
CDR3: CASSLNRGGHEQYF
DNA: TGTGCCAGCAGTCTAAACAGGGGGGGGCACGAGCAGTACTTC

size: .
D: .
V: TRBV29-1
J: TRBJ2-4
CDR3: CSVLGEGLGAKNIQYF
DNA: TGCAGCGTCCTCGGCGAGGGGCTGGGAGCCAAAAACATTCAGTACTTC

size: few
D: .
V: TRBV5-1
J: TRBJ2-2
CDR3: CASSTDREDTGELFF
DNA: TGCGCCAGCAGCACCGACAGGGAGGACACCGGGGAGCTGTTTTTT

size: few
D: TRBD1
V: TRBV12-3/TRBV12-4
J: TRBJ2-7
CDR3: CASRSRTGSSEQYF
DNA: TGTGCCAGCAGATCAAGGACAGGGTCCTCCGAGCAGTACTTC

size: .
D: TRBD1
V: TRBV18
J: TRBJ1-5
CDR3: CASSPGTGSGYQPQHF
DNA: TGTGCCAGCTCACCAGGGACAGGGTCAGGATATCAGCCCCAGCATTTT

size: few
D: .
V: TRBV6-5
J: TRBJ2-7
CDR3: CACSDRLSYEQYF
DNA: TGTGCCTGCAGCGACAGGCTTTCCTACGAGCAGTACTTC

size: .
D: TRBD2
V: TRBV24-1
J: TRBJ2-1
CDR3: CATSLAGGFEQFF
DNA: TGTGCCACCAGCCTAGCGGGAGGTTTTGAGCAGTTCTTC

size: .
D: .
V: TRBV27
J: TRBJ2-7
CDR3: CASRLSRPNNEQYF
DNA: TGTGCCAGCAGGTTGTCCCGCCCCAATAACGAGCAGTACTTC

size: .
D: .
V: TRBV5-1
J: TRBJ2-5
CDR3: CASSSGDLETQYF
DNA: TGCGCCAGCAGCTCGGGGGACCTAGAGACCCAGTACTTC

size: .
D: TRBD2
V: TRBV24-1
J: TRBJ2-5
CDR3: CATSGGTSGRQETQYF
DNA: TGTGCCACCAGTGGGGGGACTAGCGGAAGACAAGAGACCCAGTACTTC

size: .
D: .
V: TRBV6-6
J: TRBJ2-5
CDR3: CAGTAMGSETQYF
DNA: TGTGCCGGCACAGCAATGGGTAGCGAGACCCAGTACTTC

size: .
D: TRBD2
V: TRBV28
J: TRBJ2-3
CDR3: CASSLAGDEDTQYF
DNA: TGTGCCAGCAGCCTAGCGGGAGACGAAGATACGCAGTATTTT

size: .
D: .
V: TRBV20-1
J: TRBJ1-2
CDR3: CSARAPFDSYGYTF
DNA: TGCAGTGCTAGAGCCCCGTTTGACAGTTATGGCTACACCTTC

size: .
D: TRBD2
V: TRBV3-1
J: TRBJ2-1
CDR3: CASSQDPGGVANEQFF
DNA: TGTGCCAGCAGCCAAGATCCCGGGGGGGTGGCGAATGAGCAGTTCTTC

size: .
D: .
V: TRBV28
J: TRBJ2-7
CDR3: CASSDVPGVEQYF
DNA: TGTGCCAGCAGTGATGTTCCAGGGGTCGAGCAGTACTTC

size: few
D: .
V: TRBV7-9
J: TRBJ1-6
CDR3: CASSLARGSYNSPLHF
DNA: TGTGCCAGCAGCTTAGCGCGGGGCTCCTATAATTCACCCCTCCACTTT

size: .
D: .
V: TRBV27
J: TRBJ1-2
CDR3: CASSSDGRHYGYTF
DNA: TGTGCCAGCAGTTCGGACGGGCGCCACTATGGCTACACCTTC

size: .
D: TRBD2
V: TRBV20-1
J: TRBJ2-1
CDR3: CSARRGTINEQFF
DNA: TGCAGTGCTCGACGTGGGACTATAAATGAGCAGTTCTTC

size: .
D: TRBD1
V: TRBV4-2
J: TRBJ2-7
CDR3: CASSQRGQGNHEQYF
DNA: TGTGCCAGCAGCCAGAGGGGACAGGGGAACCACGAGCAGTACTTC

size: few
D: TRBD1
V: TRBV27
J: TRBJ1-2
CDR3: CASRGWGGGVDYGYTF
DNA: TGTGCCAGCAGGGGCTGGGGAGGGGGCGTCGACTATGGCTACACCTTC

size: few
D: .
V: TRBV11-2
J: TRBJ2-3
CDR3: CASSSLPTDTQYF
DNA: TGTGCCAGCAGCTCTCTCCCCACAGATACGCAGTATTTT

size: .
D: .
V: TRBV6-1
J: TRBJ2-1
CDR3: CASSLEVSASTYNEQFF
DNA: TGTGCCAGCAGCCTGGAGGTTAGCGCCTCTACCTACAATGAGCAGTTCTTC

size: few
D: .
V: TRBV6-1
J: TRBJ2-1
CDR3: CASRADPGESYEQFF
DNA: TGTGCCAGCAGGGCCGACCCAGGGGAATCATATGAGCAGTTCTTC

size: few
D: .
V: TRBV7-9
J: TRBJ1-1
CDR3: CASRIENTEAFF
DNA: TGTGCCAGCAGAATAGAGAACACTGAAGCTTTCTTT

size: few
D: TRBD1
V: TRBV7-2
J: TRBJ1-5
CDR3: CASSVLDRESQPQHF
DNA: TGTGCCAGCAGCGTCCTTGACAGGGAATCACAGCCCCAGCATTTT

size: few
D: TRBD1
V: TRBV9
J: TRBJ1-1
CDR3: CASSASQGVVGDTEAFF
DNA: TGTGCCAGCAGCGCCTCACAGGGGGTTGTGGGAGACACTGAAGCTTTCTTT

size: once
D: .
V: TRBV5-4
J: TRBJ2-1
CDR3: CASSLGSPSEQFF
DNA: TGTGCCAGCAGCTTGGGTAGCCCGAGTGAGCAGTTCTTC

size: few
D: TRBD1
V: TRBV20-1
J: TRBJ2-7
CDR3: CSARDMQGAHEQYF
DNA: TGCAGTGCTAGAGATATGCAGGGGGCCCACGAGCAGTACTTC

size: many
D: .
V: TRBV7-9
J: TRBJ2-1
CDR3: CASSPQGGGNYNEQFF
DNA: TGTGCCAGCAGCCCCCAGGGTGGCGGTAACTACAATGAGCAGTTCTTC

size: .
D: .
V: TRBV2
J: TRBJ2-5
CDR3: CASSEARGTQYF
DNA: TGTGCCAGCAGTGAAGCTCGGGGGACCCAGTACTTC